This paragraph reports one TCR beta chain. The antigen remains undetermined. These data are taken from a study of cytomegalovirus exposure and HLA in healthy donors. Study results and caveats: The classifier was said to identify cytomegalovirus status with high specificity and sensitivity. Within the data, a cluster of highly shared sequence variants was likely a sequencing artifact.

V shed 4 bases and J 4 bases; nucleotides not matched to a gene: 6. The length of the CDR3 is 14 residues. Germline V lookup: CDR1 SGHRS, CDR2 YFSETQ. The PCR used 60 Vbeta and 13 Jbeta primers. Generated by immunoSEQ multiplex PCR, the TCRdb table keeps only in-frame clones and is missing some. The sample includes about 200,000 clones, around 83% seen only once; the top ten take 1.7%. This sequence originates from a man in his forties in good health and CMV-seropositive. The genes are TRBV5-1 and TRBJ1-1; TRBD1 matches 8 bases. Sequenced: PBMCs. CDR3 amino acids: CASSQGQGSTEAFF. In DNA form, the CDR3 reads TGCGCCAGCAGCCAAGGACAGGGTAGCACTGAAGCTTTCTTT.